These 12 T cell receptor beta chains came from one sample sequenced in a study of T-cell memory formation after mild COVID-19. TCRdb re-called the 5' RACE reads with MiXCR, one entry per CDR3 protein. Among about 49,000 distinct CDR3 sequences listed, 7% to 8% were seen once. The sequencing sample was made of PBMCs or a T cell subset sorted from them (not recorded which). These receptors came from a man aged 18 to 29 who had mild COVID-19 (a few samples of this study predate the infection). Cell type and time point are not known.

Many counts were recorded for this clonotype. The chain links TRBV6-5 to TRBJ2-7, with D uncertain. The CDR3 loop spans 13 amino acids. The V gene's germline CDR1 is MNHEY and CDR2 SVGAGI. V was shortened by 6 bases and J by 7 bases, with 16 bases between the two germline ends. CDR3 amino acids: CASSPHSDGEQYF. As DNA, the CDR3 is TGTGCCAGCAGCCCACATTCGGACGGGGAGCAGTACTTC.

The chain combines TRBV20-1 with TRBJ1-5; TRBD1 is a possible D gene (6 bases). Trimming pared 5 bases from V and 4 bases from J, leaving 12 bases between. Germline V gene data show CDR1 as DFQATT and CDR2 as SNEGSKA (reference sequence). The CDR3 loop spans 13 amino acids. CDR3 residues: CSASGALNQPQHF. In DNA form, the CDR3 reads TGCAGTGCTTCGGGGGCGTTAAATCAGCCCCAGCATTTT.

This clonotype was detected many times. This chain uses TRBV12-3 or TRBV12-4 with TRBJ2-5; D may be TRBD1 (6 bases). The CDR3 has 13 amino acids. V was pared by 4 bases and J by 7 bases, with 13 bases between. The CDR3 here is CASSSRGSGTQYF. The CDR3 nucleotides read TGTGCCAGCAGTTCCAGGGGAAGTGGGACCCAGTACTTC.

This clonotype was found a few times. The V gene is TRBV12-3 or TRBV12-4, the J gene TRBJ1-3; 7 nucleotides agree with TRBD1. Trimming took 1 base from V and 3 from J; bases not matched to a gene: 9. The CDR3 contains 17 residues. The CDR3 loop is CASSLGFTGVYGNTIYF. In DNA form, the CDR3 reads TGTGCCAGCAGTTTAGGGTTTACAGGGGTATATGGAAACACCATATATTTT.

The sample holds a few counts of this clonotype. V is TRBV6-5 and J is TRBJ2-3; 7 nucleotides agree with TRBD2. Germline values: CDR1 MNHEY, CDR2 SVGAGI. V trimming: 0 bases; J trimming: 6 bases; junction bases outside the gene matches: 0. This CDR3 is 13 amino acids long. The DNA for the CDR3 is TGTGCCAGCAGTTACTCGCGGGGGGATACGCAGTATTTT. This codes for CASSYSRGDTQYF.

This clonotype came up a few times. The chain employs TRBV4-1 and TRBJ2-7, with a weak D call TRBD2 (5 bases). V lost 4 bases and J lost 7, with 14 bases in between. Germline V gene data show CDR1 as MGHRA and CDR2 as YSYEKL. This CDR3 is built from 13 residues. The CDR3 sequence: CASSRAMREEQYF. In DNA form, the CDR3 reads TGCGCCAGCAGCCGAGCCATGAGGGAGGAGCAGTACTTC.

This sequence joins TRBV4-3 and TRBJ2-3; D is unclear. V lost 8 bases and J 6 bases, leaving 21 bases between the germline ends. Germline V lookup: CDR1 LGHNA, CDR2 YSLEER. The CDR3 is made up of 15 amino acids. CDR3: CASGVDLDSIDTQYF. The CDR3 nucleotides read TGCGCCAGCGGGGTAGACCTGGATTCGATTGATACGCAGTATTTT.

There are many counts of this clonotype. V usage is TRBV11-2 and J usage is TRBJ2-3; D ambiguous. The germline V gene has CDR1 SGHAT and CDR2 FQNNGV. The V end lost 3 bases, the J end lost 4 bases, and 5 bases lay between the germline ends. The CDR3 sequence is 12 residues long. The CDR3 here is CASSFLADTQYF. As DNA, the CDR3 is TGTGCCAGCAGCTTTCTCGCAGATACGCAGTATTTT.

This chain connects TRBV20-1 to TRBJ1-2; 7 bases are a match to TRBD1. Trimming at V came to 5 bases and at J to 2 bases, leaving 5 bases not matched to a gene. The CDR3 contains 13 residues. Germline CDR1 is DFQATT and CDR2 is SNEGSKA (reference sequence). For the CDR3, the DNA is TGCAGTGCTTATGGACAGGAGAACTATGGCTACACCTTC. It is translated as CSAYGQENYGYTF.

This clonotype was seen a handful of times. The chain combines TRBV12-3 or TRBV12-4 with TRBJ1-1; D uncertain. Trimming removed 5 bases at V and 1 base at J, with 14 bases between. This CDR3 is 15 amino acids long. CDR3 DNA sequence: TGTGCCAGCAGTCATCCGGAGATGGGGAACACTGAAGCTTTCTTT. Protein: CASSHPEMGNTEAFF.

The CDR3 sequence is CASSARYSGNTIYF. The DNA of the CDR3 is TGTGCCAGCAGCGCTAGGTACTCTGGAAACACCATATATTTT. The chain joins TRBV4-2 to TRBJ1-3; D gene uncertain. CDR3 length: 14 residues. The germline V gene encodes CDR1 LGHNA and CDR2 YNFKEQ. The V end lost 5 bases, the J end lost 0 bases, and 8 bases lay between the germline ends.

This clonotype was counted ten times or more. Likely a read error: the CDR3 ends without its conserved phenylalanine or tryptophan. Because the CDR3's place on the DNA is in doubt, the DNA is left out and the CDR3 is given as listed by TCRdb. This chain connects TRBV20-1 to TRBJ2-1; the D call of TRBD2 is as the table states it, not checked on the DNA. The V gene's germline CDR1 is DFQATT and CDR2 SNEGSKA (reference sequence). The CDR3 is 13 residues long, counting both termini. CDR3 loop: CSASLPHLAGGLL.